A single sample gave rise to the 8 T cell receptor beta chains below, sequenced in a study of CD8 T cells in ankylosing spondylitis. Findings of the study overall: Apparently characteristic of ankylosing spondylitis blood was a TCR beta motif (under ten highly homologous variants).

Their antigens are not known. TCRdb recomputed calls from the 5' RACE reads with MiXCR, one row per CDR3 protein. In the table there are roughly 440,000 distinct CDR3 sequences, under 20% of which are singletons. Sequenced sample: blood, either unsorted or a sorted T cell fraction (not recorded which). The receptors here all came from a male donor with ankylosing spondylitis.

There are many counts of this clonotype. The V gene is TRBV5-1, the J gene TRBJ1-3; D unresolved. Trimming left V 2 bases short and J 3 bases short, with 12 bases between. This CDR3 has 15 amino acids. The germline gives CDR1 SGHRS, CDR2 YFSETQ. CDR3 DNA: TGCGCCAGCAGCTTCTCCCCCGGAGGTGGAAACACCATATATTTT. Protein: CASSFSPGGGNTIYF.

The chain is built from TRBV12-3 or TRBV12-4 and TRBJ2-3; TRBD1 might be the D (6 bases). Trimming shortened V by 0 bases and J by 0 bases, and 16 bases separated the two germline ends. This CDR3 has 18 residues. Here the CDR3 DNA reads TGTGCCAGCAGTTTAGCGCGAGTGGGGGCAGGTAGCACAGATACGCAGTATTTT. Protein product: CASSLARVGAGSTDTQYF.

This clonotype was detected only a few times. The J gene is TRBJ2-2, the V gene TRBV24-1; D gene unclear. V lost 7 bases to trimming and J lost 1 base, with 9 bases between them. Germline V gives CDR1 KGHDR, CDR2 SFDVKD. This CDR3 comprises 14 residues. The CDR3 protein is CATRRDGNTGELFF. CDR3 nucleotide sequence: TGTGCCACCAGGAGAGACGGGAACACCGGGGAGCTGTTTTTT.

This clonotype was seen only a few times. This chain uses TRBV5-6 with TRBJ2-1; D unclear. Trimming shortened V by 1 base and J by 7 bases, and 6 bases separated the two germline ends. The CDR3 is made up of 12 amino acids. CDR1 is SGHDT and CDR2 is YYEEEE in the germline V gene. The CDR3 loop reads CASSLSSNEQFF. DNA for the CDR3: TGTGCCAGCAGCTTGAGCTCGAATGAGCAGTTCTTC.

This chain joins TRBV29-1 and TRBJ2-7; D is ambiguous. This CDR3 comprises 14 residues. The V end was cut by 6 bases, the J end by 0 bases, with 15 bases between. Germline loops: CDR1 SQVTM, CDR2 ANQGSEA. The CDR3: CSVAWQAPSYEQYF. CDR3 bases: TGCAGCGTGGCCTGGCAGGCCCCCTCCTACGAGCAGTACTTC.

CDR3 coding DNA: TGCAGCGCCATACAGGGATTCCAAGAGACCCAGTACTTC. Amino acid sequence: CSAIQGFQETQYF. The chain is built from TRBV29-1 and TRBJ2-5; the D gene is possibly TRBD1 (6 bases). Trimming stripped 7 bases from V and 1 base from J, with 13 bases between. The CDR3 loop spans 13 amino acids. Germline lookup yields CDR1 SQVTM and CDR2 ANQGSEA.

This clonotype was observed a handful of times. The chain recombines TRBV12-3 or TRBV12-4 with TRBJ1-1; perhaps TRBD1 as D (5 bases). Trimming shortened V by 2 bases and J by 10 bases, and 14 bases separated the two germline ends. There are 13 residues in the CDR3. This CDR3 is CASSLSASGGAFF. CDR3 DNA sequence: TGTGCCAGCAGTTTATCGGCGTCTGGGGGAGCTTTCTTT.

This clonotype was recorded at least ten times. The chain links TRBV27 to TRBJ2-5; 7 bases align to TRBD1. The CDR3 consists of 14 residues. Germline values: CDR1 MNHEY, CDR2 SMNVEV (reference sequence). The ends lost 5 bases at V and 4 bases at J; junction bases unmatched: 7. The CDR3 loop is CASSGDRARETQYF. Here the CDR3 DNA reads TGTGCCAGCAGTGGAGACAGGGCCCGAGAGACCCAGTACTTC.